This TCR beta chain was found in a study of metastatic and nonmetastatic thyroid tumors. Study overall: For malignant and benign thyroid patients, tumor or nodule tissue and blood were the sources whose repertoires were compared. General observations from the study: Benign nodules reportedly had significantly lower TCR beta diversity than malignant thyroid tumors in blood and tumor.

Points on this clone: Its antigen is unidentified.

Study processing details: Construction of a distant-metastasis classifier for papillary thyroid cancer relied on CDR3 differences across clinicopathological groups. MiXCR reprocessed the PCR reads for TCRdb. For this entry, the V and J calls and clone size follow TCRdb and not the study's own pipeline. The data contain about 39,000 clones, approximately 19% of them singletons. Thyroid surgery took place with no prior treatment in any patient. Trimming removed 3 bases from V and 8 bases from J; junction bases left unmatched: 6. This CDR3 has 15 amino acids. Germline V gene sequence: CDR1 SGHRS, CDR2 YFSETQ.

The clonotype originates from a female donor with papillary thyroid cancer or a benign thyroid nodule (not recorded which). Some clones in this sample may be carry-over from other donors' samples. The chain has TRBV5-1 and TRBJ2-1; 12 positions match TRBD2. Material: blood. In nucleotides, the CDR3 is TGCGCCAGCAGCTGGGCTAGCGGGGGGGCCTATGAGCAGTTCTTC. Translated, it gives CASSWASGGAYEQFF.